Listed below are T cell receptor beta chains from one sample, sequenced in a study of blood T cell repertoires in COVID-19. The repertoire was sequenced with immunoSEQ multiplex PCR; TCRdb's copy has only in-frame clones and lacks some. The sample holds nearly 250,000 clones, around 89% seen once. The material sequenced was PBMCs or T cells enriched from blood (not recorded which). These receptors originate from a man aged 45 to 65 who had been exposed to COVID-19. CDR3s include the opening cysteine and the closing phenylalanine or tryptophan. The D gene is left open where the match is weak. A clone size is listed for some rows: how often the clone was seen (once, few, many), or a class if it is expanded.

CDR3 length: 14
J gene: TRBJ2-7
clone size: -
D gene: -
V gene: TRBV2
CDR3 protein: CASTRQKNSYEQYF
CDR3 DNA: TGTGCCAGCACCAGACAGAAGAACTCCTACGAGCAGTACTTC

CDR3 length: 14
J gene: TRBJ2-5
clone size: few
D gene: -
V gene: TRBV5-1
CDR3 protein: CASSLGVAWETQYF
CDR3 DNA: TGCGCCAGCAGCTTGGGAGTAGCGTGGGAGACCCAGTACTTC

CDR3 length: 15
J gene: TRBJ2-3
clone size: -
D gene: -
V gene: TRBV5-1
CDR3 protein: CASSPLPTSTDTQYF
CDR3 DNA: TGCGCCAGCAGCCCGCTTCCCACTAGTACGGATACGCAGTATTTT

CDR3 length: 15
J gene: TRBJ1-3
clone size: -
D gene: -
V gene: TRBV9
CDR3 protein: CASSVPGDPGNTIYF
CDR3 DNA: TGTGCCAGCAGCGTACCAGGGGATCCTGGAAACACCATATATTTT

CDR3 length: 14
J gene: TRBJ1-2
clone size: -
D gene: TRBD1
V gene: TRBV30
CDR3 protein: CAWSPDRGVGGYTF
CDR3 DNA: TGTGCCTGGAGTCCGGACAGGGGGGTCGGTGGCTACACCTTC

CDR3 length: 16
J gene: TRBJ2-3
clone size: once
D gene: TRBD2
V gene: TRBV28
CDR3 protein: CASSPSLAGYTDTQYF
CDR3 DNA: TGTGCCAGCAGTCCTTCACTAGCGGGATACACAGATACGCAGTATTTT

CDR3 length: 15
J gene: TRBJ1-5
clone size: once
D gene: -
V gene: TRBV18
CDR3 protein: CASSPRSTEYQPQHF
CDR3 DNA: TGTGCCAGCTCACCACGCTCCACAGAGTATCAGCCCCAGCATTTT

CDR3 length: 13
J gene: TRBJ1-6
clone size: -
D gene: -
V gene: TRBV28
CDR3 protein: CASSLQGWSPLHF
CDR3 DNA: TGTGCCAGCAGTTTGCAGGGGTGGTCACCCCTCCACTTT

CDR3 length: 14
J gene: TRBJ1-1
clone size: -
D gene: -
V gene: TRBV5-1
CDR3 protein: CASRREGMNTEAFF
CDR3 DNA: TGCGCCAGCAGAAGGGAGGGGATGAACACTGAAGCTTTCTTT

CDR3 length: 12
J gene: TRBJ2-7
clone size: -
D gene: -
V gene: TRBV7-2
CDR3 protein: CASSFRGVEQYF
CDR3 DNA: TGTGCCAGCAGCTTTAGGGGCGTCGAGCAGTACTTC

CDR3 length: 15
J gene: TRBJ2-3
clone size: -
D gene: -
V gene: TRBV7-2
CDR3 protein: CASSLMGGPTDTQYF
CDR3 DNA: TGTGCCAGCAGCTTAATGGGGGGGCCGACAGATACGCAGTATTTT

CDR3 length: 13
J gene: TRBJ1-1
clone size: -
D gene: -
V gene: TRBV7-6
CDR3 protein: CASSLAEYTEAFF
CDR3 DNA: TGTGCCAGCAGCTTAGCGGAGTACACTGAAGCTTTCTTT

CDR3 length: 14
J gene: TRBJ2-1
clone size: -
D gene: -
V gene: TRBV5-1
CDR3 protein: CASSPDSTYNEQFF
CDR3 DNA: TGCGCCAGCAGTCCGGACAGTACCTACAATGAGCAGTTCTTC

CDR3 length: 15
J gene: TRBJ1-2
clone size: -
D gene: -
V gene: TRBV6-1
CDR3 protein: CASSDPGLINYGYTF
CDR3 DNA: TGTGCCAGCAGTGACCCCGGACTGATTAACTATGGCTACACCTTC

CDR3 length: 16
J gene: TRBJ1-4
clone size: -
D gene: -
V gene: TRBV18
CDR3 protein: CASSPRTSSTNEKLFF
CDR3 DNA: TGTGCCAGCTCACCTAGGACATCCTCAACTAATGAAAAACTGTTTTTT

CDR3 length: 15
J gene: TRBJ2-2
clone size: -
D gene: -
V gene: TRBV19
CDR3 protein: CASSISGAGTGELFF
CDR3 DNA: TGTGCCAGTAGTATCTCGGGCGCGGGCACCGGGGAGCTGTTTTTT

CDR3 length: 18
J gene: TRBJ2-1
clone size: -
D gene: TRBD1
V gene: TRBV27
CDR3 protein: CASSFRRQGYFEANEQFF
CDR3 DNA: TGTGCCAGCAGTTTCCGACGACAGGGGTATTTTGAGGCTAATGAGCAGTTCTTC

CDR3 length: 15
J gene: TRBJ1-1
clone size: few
D gene: -
V gene: TRBV28
CDR3 protein: CASSISGTPNTEAFF
CDR3 DNA: TGTGCCAGCAGCATATCCGGGACACCGAACACTGAAGCTTTCTTT

CDR3 length: 14
J gene: TRBJ1-5
clone size: -
D gene: TRBD1
V gene: TRBV5-1
CDR3 protein: CASSPTGGGQPQHF
CDR3 DNA: TGCGCCAGCAGCCCGACAGGGGGAGGTCAGCCCCAGCATTTT

CDR3 length: 14
J gene: TRBJ1-2
clone size: -
D gene: -
V gene: TRBV28
CDR3 protein: CASSLLGVTYGYTF
CDR3 DNA: TGTGCCAGCAGTTTATTAGGGGTGACCTATGGCTACACCTTC

CDR3 length: 16
J gene: TRBJ1-6
clone size: -
D gene: TRBD1
V gene: TRBV28
CDR3 protein: CASSSPGQDYNSPLHF
CDR3 DNA: TGTGCCAGCAGTTCACCGGGACAGGACTATAATTCACCCCTCCACTTT

CDR3 length: 15
J gene: TRBJ1-3
clone size: -
D gene: TRBD1
V gene: TRBV30
CDR3 protein: CAWTQPGGGGNTIYF
CDR3 DNA: TGTGCCTGGACCCAACCAGGGGGCGGAGGAAACACCATATATTTT

CDR3 length: 14
J gene: TRBJ1-3
clone size: -
D gene: -
V gene: TRBV19
CDR3 protein: CASSITGSGNTIYF
CDR3 DNA: TGTGCCAGTAGTATAACGGGGTCAGGAAACACCATATATTTT

CDR3 length: 18
J gene: TRBJ2-2
clone size: -
D gene: TRBD1
V gene: TRBV11-2
CDR3 protein: CASSFGGAGTGVSGELFF
CDR3 DNA: TGTGCCAGCAGCTTCGGGGGGGCCGGGACAGGGGTCAGCGGGGAGCTGTTTTTT

CDR3 length: 12
J gene: TRBJ2-5
clone size: -
D gene: -
V gene: TRBV7-8
CDR3 protein: CASSLAGETQYF
CDR3 DNA: TGTGCCAGCAGCTTAGCCGGGGAGACCCAGTACTTC

CDR3 length: 13
J gene: TRBJ1-2
clone size: -
D gene: -
V gene: TRBV28
CDR3 protein: CASSAPGVGGYTF
CDR3 DNA: TGTGCCAGCAGTGCCCCAGGGGTGGGAGGCTACACCTTC

CDR3 length: 14
J gene: TRBJ2-3
clone size: -
D gene: -
V gene: TRBV2
CDR3 protein: CASSPVSGPDTQYF
CDR3 DNA: TGTGCCAGCAGTCCGGTGAGCGGGCCGGATACGCAGTATTTT

CDR3 length: 15
J gene: TRBJ1-1
clone size: -
D gene: TRBD1
V gene: TRBV28
CDR3 protein: CASSFPGQWNTEAFF
CDR3 DNA: TGTGCCAGCAGTTTCCCGGGACAGTGGAACACTGAAGCTTTCTTT

CDR3 length: 14
J gene: TRBJ2-1
clone size: -
D gene: -
V gene: TRBV24-1
CDR3 protein: CATSERGSYNEQFF
CDR3 DNA: TGTGCCACCAGTGAACGGGGGTCCTACAATGAGCAGTTCTTC

CDR3 length: 15
J gene: TRBJ1-4
clone size: -
D gene: -
V gene: TRBV11-3
CDR3 protein: CASSDRTVRFEKLFF
CDR3 DNA: TGTGCCAGCAGCGACCGGACAGTACGGTTTGAAAAACTGTTTTTT

CDR3 length: 14
J gene: TRBJ2-4
clone size: -
D gene: -
V gene: TRBV7-9
CDR3 protein: CASSLAPPGAIQYF
CDR3 DNA: TGTGCCAGCAGCTTAGCGCCGCCAGGGGCCATTCAGTACTTC

CDR3 length: 14
J gene: TRBJ1-2
clone size: -
D gene: -
V gene: TRBV15
CDR3 protein: CATSRVDRSYGYTF
CDR3 DNA: TGTGCCACCAGCAGAGTCGACAGGAGCTATGGCTACACCTTC

CDR3 length: 13
J gene: TRBJ1-2
clone size: -
D gene: TRBD1
V gene: TRBV2
CDR3 protein: CASRTDRVYGYTF
CDR3 DNA: TGTGCCAGCAGAACCGACAGGGTCTATGGCTACACCTTC

CDR3 length: 16
J gene: TRBJ1-6
clone size: -
D gene: -
V gene: TRBV5-1
CDR3 protein: CASSLGPRGTNSPLHF
CDR3 DNA: TGCGCCAGCAGCTTGGGGCCCAGGGGAACTAATTCACCCCTCCACTTT

CDR3 length: 13
J gene: TRBJ1-1
clone size: -
D gene: TRBD1
V gene: TRBV12-3/TRBV12-4
CDR3 protein: CASSQQGAREAFF
CDR3 DNA: TGTGCCAGCAGTCAACAGGGGGCGAGAGAAGCTTTCTTT

CDR3 length: 14
J gene: TRBJ1-3
clone size: -
D gene: TRBD1
V gene: TRBV5-4
CDR3 protein: CASSGTVNGNTIYF
CDR3 DNA: TGTGCCAGCAGCGGGACAGTAAATGGAAACACCATATATTTT

CDR3 length: 14
J gene: TRBJ1-6
clone size: -
D gene: -
V gene: TRBV7-6
CDR3 protein: CASSLGQDRSPLHF
CDR3 DNA: TGTGCCAGCAGCTTAGGACAGGATCGTTCACCCCTCCACTTT

CDR3 length: 13
J gene: TRBJ1-3
clone size: -
D gene: -
V gene: TRBV3-1/TRBV3-2
CDR3 protein: CASSQSVGNTIYF
CDR3 DNA: TGTGCCAGCAGCCAATCGGTCGGAAACACCATATATTTT

CDR3 length: 16
J gene: TRBJ2-5
clone size: -
D gene: -
V gene: TRBV18
CDR3 protein: CASSPFQRGIQETQYF
CDR3 DNA: TGTGCCAGCTCACCTTTTCAGAGGGGGATCCAAGAGACCCAGTACTTC

CDR3 length: 14
J gene: TRBJ2-3
clone size: -
D gene: TRBD2
V gene: TRBV5-1
CDR3 protein: CASSLARGGDTQYF
CDR3 DNA: TGCGCCAGCAGCTTGGCGCGGGGAGGGGATACGCAGTATTTT

CDR3 length: 16
J gene: TRBJ2-2
clone size: -
D gene: TRBD1
V gene: TRBV11-3
CDR3 protein: CASSPGTATNTGELFF
CDR3 DNA: TGTGCCAGCAGCCCAGGGACAGCCACTAACACCGGGGAGCTGTTTTTT

CDR3 length: 13
J gene: TRBJ2-2
clone size: -
D gene: -
V gene: TRBV5-1
CDR3 protein: CASSSQGAGELFF
CDR3 DNA: TGCGCCAGCAGCTCACAAGGGGCCGGGGAGCTGTTTTTT

CDR3 length: 15
J gene: TRBJ1-1
clone size: few
D gene: TRBD1
V gene: TRBV5-1
CDR3 protein: CASSWSGQVNTEAFF
CDR3 DNA: TGCGCCAGCAGCTGGTCAGGACAGGTGAACACTGAAGCTTTCTTT

CDR3 length: 14
J gene: TRBJ2-5
clone size: -
D gene: TRBD1
V gene: TRBV9
CDR3 protein: CASSYQTGGETQYF
CDR3 DNA: TGTGCCAGCAGCTACCAAACAGGGGGAGAGACCCAGTACTTC

CDR3 length: 13
J gene: TRBJ1-2
clone size: few
D gene: -
V gene: TRBV12-3/TRBV12-4
CDR3 protein: CASRPTVTYGYTF
CDR3 DNA: TGTGCCAGCAGACCGACAGTGACCTATGGCTACACCTTC

CDR3 length: 16
J gene: TRBJ1-4
clone size: -
D gene: -
V gene: TRBV9
CDR3 protein: CASSGAVQGLGEKLFF
CDR3 DNA: TGTGCCAGCAGCGGAGCCGTTCAGGGGCTGGGAGAAAAACTGTTTTTT

CDR3 length: 17
J gene: TRBJ1-1
clone size: -
D gene: TRBD1
V gene: TRBV7-6
CDR3 protein: CASSSTLFTGGGTEAFF
CDR3 DNA: TGTGCCAGCAGCTCAACACTATTCACAGGGGGTGGCACTGAAGCTTTCTTT

CDR3 length: 14
J gene: TRBJ2-2
clone size: -
D gene: -
V gene: TRBV7-9
CDR3 protein: CASSPGMNTGELFF
CDR3 DNA: TGTGCCAGCAGCCCCGGGATGAACACCGGGGAGCTGTTTTTT

CDR3 length: 15
J gene: TRBJ2-1
clone size: few
D gene: -
V gene: TRBV4-1
CDR3 protein: CASSHSAREVGEQFF
CDR3 DNA: TGCGCCAGCAGCCATTCAGCCAGGGAGGTGGGTGAGCAGTTCTTC

CDR3 length: 15
J gene: TRBJ1-6
clone size: few
D gene: -
V gene: TRBV28
CDR3 protein: CASSLNFKVAEALHF
CDR3 DNA: TGTGCCAGCAGTTTAAATTTTAAGGTGGCGGAGGCCCTCCACTTT

CDR3 length: 13
J gene: TRBJ1-5
clone size: few
D gene: -
V gene: TRBV29-1
CDR3 protein: CSVAGASNQPQHF
CDR3 DNA: TGCAGCGTTGCAGGGGCTAGCAATCAGCCCCAGCATTTT

CDR3 length: 15
J gene: TRBJ1-4
clone size: -
D gene: TRBD1
V gene: TRBV2
CDR3 protein: CASSMNRGAGEKLFF
CDR3 DNA: TGTGCCAGCAGTATGAACAGGGGCGCCGGTGAAAAACTGTTTTTT

CDR3 length: 13
J gene: TRBJ1-1
clone size: -
D gene: -
V gene: TRBV10-1
CDR3 protein: CASSDPPGHEAFF
CDR3 DNA: TGCGCCAGCAGTGATCCCCCCGGACATGAAGCTTTCTTT

CDR3 length: 16
J gene: TRBJ2-7
clone size: -
D gene: -
V gene: TRBV15
CDR3 protein: CATSRVLGASSYEQYF
CDR3 DNA: TGTGCCACCAGCAGAGTCCTGGGGGCGAGCTCCTACGAGCAGTACTTC

CDR3 length: 16
J gene: TRBJ1-5
clone size: -
D gene: TRBD1
V gene: TRBV6-5
CDR3 protein: CASSYTYSGGNQPQHF
CDR3 DNA: TGTGCCAGCAGTTACACCTATTCAGGGGGAAATCAGCCCCAGCATTTT

CDR3 length: 13
J gene: TRBJ1-1
clone size: once
D gene: TRBD1
V gene: TRBV18
CDR3 protein: CASSRQGNTEAFF
CDR3 DNA: TGTGCCAGCTCACGACAGGGAAACACTGAAGCTTTCTTT

CDR3 length: 14
J gene: TRBJ2-5
clone size: once
D gene: -
V gene: TRBV5-6
CDR3 protein: CASSLVSVKETQYF
CDR3 DNA: TGTGCCAGCAGCTTGGTGTCGGTTAAAGAGACCCAGTACTTC

CDR3 length: 14
J gene: TRBJ2-1
clone size: -
D gene: -
V gene: TRBV5-4
CDR3 protein: CAAMEGASYNEQFF
CDR3 DNA: TGTGCCGCAATGGAGGGGGCCTCCTACAATGAGCAGTTCTTC

CDR3 length: 20
J gene: TRBJ1-5
clone size: -
D gene: TRBD1
V gene: TRBV27
CDR3 protein: CASSPLRQGMSHGLDQPQHF
CDR3 DNA: TGTGCCAGCAGTCCTCTCAGACAGGGAATGAGCCATGGACTGGATCAGCCCCAGCATTTT

CDR3 length: 13
J gene: TRBJ1-1
clone size: -
D gene: -
V gene: TRBV19
CDR3 protein: CASSIVPRDEAFF
CDR3 DNA: TGTGCCAGTAGTATAGTCCCCAGGGATGAAGCTTTCTTT